Following are 15 T cell receptor beta chains from one sample sequenced in a study of OX40 agonist ivuxolimab in advanced cancers. Here immunoSEQ multiplex PCR was the method, and the copy in TCRdb shows in-frame clones only, minus some. Among roughly 120,000 clones, about 90% were seen once, and the ten largest hold 0.8% to 1%. The starting material was CD4+ or CD8+ T cells sorted from blood, obtained in a trial of the OX40 agonist ivuxolimab. The receptors shown here come from an adult with an advanced solid tumor such as melanoma, head and neck, liver or kidney cancer.

The V call is TRBV7-8, the J call TRBJ2-1; D call uncertain. Per the germline V gene, CDR1 is SGHVS and CDR2 is FQNEAQ. The CDR3 is made up of 11 amino acids. The germline V and J ends were trimmed by 2 bases and 9 bases, with 5 bases remaining between them. DNA for the CDR3: TGTGCCAGCAGCTTATTAATTGAGCAGTTCTTC. Translating gives CASSLLIEQFF.

CDR3 DNA: TGTGCCAGCAGTAGTGGAGGGCGGAATGAGCAGTTCTTC. Protein product: CASSSGGRNEQFF. The V and J genes are TRBV25-1 and TRBJ2-1; weak D call: TRBD2 (6 bases). This CDR3 spans 13 amino acids. CDR1 and CDR2 (germline): MGHDK, SYGVNS. With 5 bases removed from V and 7 bases from J, the gap between germline ends came to 12 bases.

This chain connects TRBV7-2 to TRBJ2-7, with TRBD1 matching over 9 bases. V lost 5 bases, J lost 0 bases, and 5 bases stayed unmatched. The germline V gene has CDR1 SGHTA and CDR2 FQGNSA. This CDR3 is built from 15 residues. CDR3 bases: TGTGCCAGCAGCGTCGACAGGGGGTTCTCCTACGAGCAGTACTTC. Translating it yields CASSVDRGFSYEQYF.

This chain uses TRBV14 with TRBJ2-7, with D unclear. The germline CDR1 and CDR2 sequences are SGHDN and FVKESK. V was pared by 1 base and J by 0 bases, with 7 bases between. This CDR3 is 14 amino acids long. CDR3 residues: CASSQAHLSYEQYF. CDR3 nucleotides: TGTGCCAGCAGCCAAGCACATCTCTCCTACGAGCAGTACTTC.

The V gene is TRBV4-2, the J gene TRBJ2-7, with TRBD2 matching over 9 bases. V was clipped by 3 bases and J by 0 bases; unmatched bases: 6. This CDR3 region has 16 residues. Germline V CDR1 and CDR2: LGHNA, YNFKEQ. The CDR3 nucleotides read TGTGCCAGCAGCCATTTACTAGCGGGCCCCTCCTACGAGCAGTACTTC. Translating it yields CASSHLLAGPSYEQYF.

This clone was seen just once. The chain combines TRBV11-3 with TRBJ2-7, with TRBD2 matching over 8 bases. This CDR3 contains 17 residues. V dropped 0 bases and J dropped 2; count of bases not matched to a gene: 9. Germline assignment: CDR1 SGHNT and CDR2 YENEEA. CDR3 DNA: TGTGCCAGCAGCTTAGATCAGGGAACTAGCGGAACCTACGAGCAGTACTTC. This codes for CASSLDQGTSGTYEQYF.

The rearrangement joins TRBV18 to TRBJ1-1; the D gene is possibly TRBD1 (5 bases). Germline V CDR1 and CDR2: KGHSH, LQKENI. This CDR3 has 13 residues. V was trimmed by 3 bases and J by 6 bases, leaving 11 bases between them. The CDR3 region has the DNA TGTGCCAGCTCACCGGGGGTGGGGTCTGAAGCTTTCTTT. Its translation: CASSPGVGSEAFF.

V is TRBV11-2 and J is TRBJ1-5, with D perhaps TRBD1 (5 bases). Trimming removed 4 bases at V and 3 bases at J, with 13 bases between. The CDR3 sequence is 15 residues long. Germline-derived CDR1 and CDR2 are SGHAT and FQNNGV. The CDR3, as DNA: TGTGCCAGCAGCTCTGGGGCGGGAAACAATCAGCCCCAGCATTTT. It specifies CASSSGAGNNQPQHF.

The chain employs TRBV5-8 and TRBJ2-3, with TRBD1 matching over 8 bases. The germline V gene has CDR1 SGHTS and CDR2 YDEGEE. V gave up 4 bases and J gave up 5 bases; unmatched junction bases: 6. CDR3 length: 14 amino acids. The CDR3 protein is CASSLGQGVDTQYF. The CDR3 DNA sequence: TGTGCCAGCAGCCTAGGACAGGGTGTAGATACGCAGTATTTT.

The rearrangement uses TRBV9 and TRBJ2-7; D is unclear. The germline V gene encodes CDR1 SGDLS and CDR2 YYNGEE. Trimming took 4 bases from V and 4 from J, leaving 18 bases between them. The CDR3 has 15 residues. This chain's CDR3 is CASSQHAGQRYEQYF. The CDR3 DNA reads as TGTGCCAGCAGCCAGCACGCCGGTCAAAGGTACGAGCAGTACTTC.

The rearrangement joins TRBV15 to TRBJ2-2; the match to TRBD1 covers 8 bases. The germline V gene encodes CDR1 LNHNV and CDR2 YYDKDF (reference sequence). The CDR3 is made up of 14 amino acids. With 5 bases clipped from V and 4 bases from J, the junction kept 3 bases outside the gene matches. The chain's CDR3 is CATSGQGATGELFF. CDR3 DNA: TGTGCCACCAGCGGACAGGGTGCCACCGGGGAGCTGTTTTTT.

The chain uses TRBV28 and TRBJ2-1; the D is unclear. The V end was cut by 1 base, the J end by 8 bases, with 9 bases between. The CDR3 has 13 amino acids. Germline V lookup: CDR1 MDHEN, CDR2 SYDVKM. This CDR3 is CASSLSGNDEQFF. The CDR3 DNA follows: TGTGCCAGCAGTTTATCGGGCAATGATGAGCAGTTCTTC.

The J gene is TRBJ1-5, the V gene TRBV4-3; no clear D. The germline gives CDR1 LGHNA, CDR2 YSLEER. Between the trimmed V and J ends, which lost 0 bases and 3 bases, there was a span of 3 bases. The CDR3 has 13 amino acids. The CDR3 loop is CASSQDPNQPQHF. The CDR3 bases are TGCGCCAGCAGCCAAGATCCCAATCAGCCCCAGCATTTT.

J is TRBJ2-3 and V is TRBV10-3; TRBD2 aligns across 11 bases. The CDR3 has 17 amino acids. Trimming removed 4 bases from V and 1 base from J; junction bases left unmatched: 7. Germline V gene data show CDR1 as ENHRY and CDR2 as SYGVKD. This CDR3 is CAISGIAGGIGTDTQYF. The CDR3 DNA is TGTGCCATCAGTGGTATAGCGGGAGGGATCGGCACAGATACGCAGTATTTT.

The CDR3 DNA follows: TGTGCCAGCAGTGGGGCTAGCGGTAAAGAGACCCAGTACTTC. Its protein is CASSGASGKETQYF. The V gene is TRBV2, the J gene TRBJ2-5; 7 bases are a match to TRBD2. Germline V gives CDR1 SNHLY, CDR2 FYNNEI. The CDR3 has 14 amino acids. V was pared by 4 bases and J by 3 bases, with 5 bases of the junction left unmatched.